These 8 T cell receptor beta chains share one sample of origin, sequenced in a study of cytomegalovirus exposure and HLA in healthy donors. TCRdb's table, derived via immunoSEQ multiplex PCR, lists solely in-frame clones and lacks some. Among about 130,000 clones listed, around 96% were seen once. Material for sequencing was PBMCs. These receptors were obtained from a young man in good health and CMV-seronegative.

This rearrangement joins TRBV28 to TRBJ2-1; 14 bases align to TRBD2. V gave up 4 bases and J gave up 4 bases; unmatched junction bases: 6. The germline CDR1 and CDR2 sequences are MDHEN and SYDVKM. The CDR3 is 17 amino acids. CDR3 protein: CASSSGLAGVSYNEQFF. The DNA of the CDR3 is TGTGCCAGCAGTTCGGGACTAGCGGGAGTCTCTTACAATGAGCAGTTCTTC.

This clone occurred once. J is TRBJ2-7 and V is TRBV6-5; D is uncertain. Germline V lookup: CDR1 MNHEY, CDR2 SVGAGI. Trimming took 6 bases from V and 0 from J, leaving 9 bases between them. This CDR3 is 13 amino acids long. CDR3 DNA: TGTGCCAGCAGCCCCAGAAGCTCCTACGAGCAGTACTTC. This translates into CASSPRSSYEQYF.

The V call is TRBV11-3, the J call TRBJ1-1, with 7 positions matching TRBD1. CDR1 is SGHNT, CDR2 YENEEA, per germline. This CDR3 region has 12 residues. J gave up 11 bases and V 5 bases, and 8 bases lay outside the gene matches. CDR3 bases: TGTGCCAGCAGCCACGGGACAGCCCGGGCTTTCTTT. The encoded protein is CASSHGTARAFF.

The rearrangement joins TRBV6-1 to TRBJ2-7, with D possibly being TRBD1 (5 bases). CDR1 MNHNS and CDR2 SASEGT come from the germline V gene. CDR3 length: 14 amino acids. Trimming took 4 bases from V and 3 from J, leaving 13 bases between them. CDR3: CASSGGTVLYEQYF. The DNA of the CDR3 is TGTGCCAGCAGTGGGGGCACAGTTCTCTACGAGCAGTACTTC.

The rearrangement joins TRBV18 to TRBJ2-4, with 10 bases matching TRBD2. J was trimmed by 8 bases and V by 1 base; bases with no gene match: 5. Per germline, CDR1 KGHSH and CDR2 LQKENI. The CDR3 is 15 amino acids. The CDR3 nucleotides are TGTGCCAGCTCACCACGGGAGCGGGGGGGAGACATTCAGTACTTC. It specifies CASSPRERGGDIQYF. Combining the CDR3 with reference TRBV18 and TRBJ2-4 gives the whole variable domain NAGVMQNPRHLVRRRGQEARLRCSPMKGHSHVYWYRQLPEEGLKFMVYLQKENIIDESGMPKERFSAEFPKEGPSILRIQQVVRGDSAAYFCASSPRERGGDIQYFGAGTRLSVL.

The V and J genes are TRBV7-9 and TRBJ1-4, with D possibly being TRBD1 (6 bases). The germline gives CDR1 SEHNR, CDR2 FQNEAQ (reference sequence). The CDR3 extends over 15 amino acids. V dropped 0 bases and J dropped 6 bases, with 11 bases sitting between them. The CDR3 DNA sequence: TGTGCCAGCAGCTTAGCCAGGGGCCCCCATGAAAAACTGTTTTTT. This sequence encodes CASSLARGPHEKLFF.

V usage is TRBV28 and J usage is TRBJ1-4; D remains ambiguous. This CDR3 has 14 amino acids. Germline V lookup: CDR1 MDHEN, CDR2 SYDVKM. Trimming stripped 3 bases from V and 0 bases from J, with 5 bases between. CDR3: CASSFGTTNEKLFF. CDR3 coding DNA: TGTGCCAGCAGTTTCGGGACAACTAATGAAAAACTGTTTTTT. Complete variable domain (other parts from reference TRBV28 and TRBJ1-4): DVKVTQSSRYLVKRTGEKVFLECVQDMDHENMFWYRQDPGLGLRLIYFSYDVKMKEKGDIPEGYSVSREKKERFSLILESASTNQTSMYLCASSFGTTNEKLFFGSGTQLSVL.

This chain connects TRBV9 to TRBJ2-5; D possibly corresponds to TRBD2 (6 bases). V lost 5 bases and J 0 bases, leaving 17 bases between the germline ends. The CDR3 extends over 16 amino acids. Per the germline V gene, CDR1 is SGDLS and CDR2 is YYNGEE. The CDR3 loop reads CASSDSWGEYQETQYF. CDR3 nucleotides: TGTGCCAGCAGTGACTCCTGGGGGGAATACCAAGAGACCCAGTACTTC.